The clone carrying this T cell receptor beta chain was seen a few times. What it binds is not known. In making TCR beta libraries, quantitative 5'-RACE with molecular barcodes was used. TCRdb reprocessed the 5' RACE reads with MiXCR, giving one entry per CDR3 protein. Of approximately 240,000 distinct CDR3 sequences listed, over 9.5% are singletons. Germline V gene sequence: CDR1 LNHDA, CDR2 SQIVND (reference sequence). The junction had 4 bases not matched to a gene; V was cut back by 3 bases and J by 2 bases. The CDR3 is 15 residues long. The sample belongs to a study of CD8 T cells in ankylosing spondylitis. Study results and limitations: Certain motif variants had earlier appeared in reactive arthritis synovial fluid and blood.

Sample: blood, either unsorted or a sorted T cell fraction (not recorded which). The chain joins TRBV19 to TRBJ1-5, with 7 bases lining up with TRBD1. This TCR came from a male donor with ankylosing spondylitis or in good health (not recorded which). CDR3 sequence (DNA): TGTGCCAGTAGTATGACCGGGACAGGCAATCAGCCCCAGCATTTT. Translating gives CASSMTGTGNQPQHF.